The next 28 T cell receptor beta chains were all read from a single sample in a study of shared clonotypes between healthy human individuals. The table came from immunoSEQ multiplex PCR; TCRdb's copy has only in-frame clones and leaves some out. The sample lists just under 350,000 clones; 70% to 75% were seen once. Sequenced input: memory CD4+ T cells sorted from blood. Subset reported: CD45RA-negative fraction. These receptors came from a man aged 25 to 45 in good health.

This clone was observed many times. This chain joins TRBV18 and TRBJ1-6; maybe TRBD1 (5 bases). The V gene lost 2 bases and the J gene lost 7 bases, with 12 bases spanning the gap. In germline, CDR1 is KGHSH, CDR2 LQKENI. The CDR3 sequence is 15 residues long. The CDR3 spells CASSPSTARNSPLHF. CDR3 DNA sequence: TGTGCCAGCTCACCATCGACAGCTCGAAATTCACCCCTCCACTTT.

This chain connects TRBV7-8 to TRBJ1-3; D remains unclear. The CDR3 spans 12 residues. Looked up from germline, CDR1 is SGHVS and CDR2 is FQNEAQ. The V end was cut by 5 bases, the J end by 4 bases, with 6 bases between. This CDR3 is CASSTPGNTIYF. DNA for the CDR3: TGTGCCAGCAGCACGCCCGGAAACACCATATATTTT.

A remark on this clone: The same CDR3 can be traced to other DNA sequences in this sample. The V and J genes are TRBV6-1 and TRBJ1-5; the D gene is possibly TRBD1 (5 bases). The length of the CDR3 is 19 residues. Germline assignment: CDR1 MNHNS and CDR2 SASEGT. Trimming took off 1 base at V and 5 bases at J, with 24 bases between the two ends. CDR3 sequence reads: CASSEDDVEYGRGDQPQHF. The CDR3, as DNA: TGTGCCAGCAGTGAAGATGACGTAGAATACGGGCGAGGGGATCAGCCCCAGCATTTT.

This clone came up a few times. The V call is TRBV28, the J call TRBJ1-1, with TRBD1 matching over 7 bases. Unmatched junction bases numbered 6, after V lost 7 bases and J lost 1 base. Germline-derived CDR1 and CDR2 are MDHEN and SYDVKM. This CDR3 comprises 14 residues. The CDR3 coding sequence is TGTGCCAGCAAAACAGGGGTTAAGAACACTGAAGCTTTCTTT. Encoded protein: CASKTGVKNTEAFF.

The CDR3 nucleotides read TGTGCCAGCGGACCAGGCGAAGAGACCCAGTACTTC. It is translated as CASGPGEETQYF. This chain connects TRBV2 to TRBJ2-5; D not certain. The CDR3 sequence is 12 residues long. Looked up from germline, CDR1 is SNHLY and CDR2 is FYNNEI. Trimming took 8 bases from V and 3 from J, leaving 10 bases between them. The full variable domain, in which reference TRBV2 and TRBJ2-5 provide the parts outside the CDR3, is EPEVTQTPSHQVTQMGQEVILRCVPISNHLYFYWYRQILGQKVEFLVSFYNNEISEKSEIFDDQFSVERPDGSNFTLKIRSTKLEDSAMYFCASGPGEETQYFGPGTRLLVL.

This clone appeared many times. J is TRBJ2-3 and V is TRBV5-4, with 8 bases that match TRBD2. Trimming took 1 base from V and 8 from J; bases not matched to a gene: 6. The CDR3 is 14 residues long. Germline V CDR1 and CDR2: SGHNT, YYREEE (reference sequence). CDR3 DNA sequence: TGTGCCAGCAGCTTGTTGGCGGGAGGCGTTACGCAGTATTTT. Translating gives CASSLLAGGVTQYF.

With regard to this clone: Other nucleotide sequences from this sample produce the same CDR3. V and J are TRBV11-2 and TRBJ2-7, with D perhaps matching TRBD1 (6 bases). There are 13 residues in the CDR3. The V end lost 5 bases, the J end lost 2 bases, and 10 bases lay between the germline ends. Germline V lookup: CDR1 SGHAT, CDR2 FQNNGV. The CDR3 here is CASSLGQTYEQYF. CDR3 in DNA: TGTGCCAGCAGCCTCGGACAGACCTACGAGCAGTACTTC. The variable domain in full, with the rest retrieved from reference TRBV11-2 and TRBJ2-7, is EAGVAQSPRYKIIEKRQSVAFWCNPISGHATLYWYQQILGQGPKLLIQFQNNGVVDDSQLPKDRFSAERLKGVDSTLKIQPAKLEDSAVYLCASSLGQTYEQYFGPGTRLTVT.

This sequence joins TRBV30 and TRBJ1-1; 9 bases fit TRBD1. The CDR3 is 14 residues long. Trimming at V came to 3 bases and at J to 2 bases, leaving 4 bases not matched to a gene. The germline V gene has CDR1 GTSNPN and CDR2 SVGIG (reference sequence). The CDR3 DNA sequence: TGTGCCTGGAGCCAGGGACAGGGTAACACTGAAGCTTTCTTT. This translates into CAWSQGQGNTEAFF.

This clone was counted once. The V gene is TRBV18, the J gene TRBJ2-3; a possible D gene is TRBD2 (6 bases). This CDR3 is built from 15 residues. V was shortened by 0 bases and J by 0 bases, with 7 bases between the two germline ends. Germline CDR1 is KGHSH and CDR2 is LQKENI. Here the CDR3 DNA reads TGTGCCAGCTCACCACCCGGGACTAGCACAGATACGCAGTATTTT. Translating gives CASSPPGTSTDTQYF.

This chain links TRBV28 with TRBJ2-7; D is unresolved. Trimming removed 0 bases at V and 8 bases at J, with 8 bases between. Germline V gene lookup returns CDR1 MDHEN and CDR2 SYDVKM. The CDR3 extends over 12 amino acids. The CDR3 spells CASSLWQSQQYF. CDR3 nucleotides: TGTGCCAGCAGTTTATGGCAGTCCCAGCAGTACTTC.

V is TRBV7-9 and J is TRBJ2-3, with D maybe TRBD2 (5 bases). Trimming took 5 bases from V and 1 from J, leaving 16 bases between them. The CDR3 is 16 amino acids. Germline V gives CDR1 SEHNR, CDR2 FQNEAQ (reference sequence). The CDR3 sequence: CASSRKVNSGTDTQYF. As DNA, the CDR3 is TGTGCCAGCAGCCGGAAAGTAAATAGCGGCACAGATACGCAGTATTTT. Filled out from reference TRBV7-9 and TRBJ2-3, the complete variable domain reads DTGVSQNPRHKITKRGQNVTFRCDPISEHNRLYWYRQTLGQGPEFLTYFQNEAQLEKSRLLSDRFSAERPKGSFSTLEIQRTEQGDSAMYLCASSRKVNSGTDTQYFGPGTRLTVL.

CDR3 residues: CASSWTGSSDNEQFF. The CDR3 DNA sequence: TGCGCCAGCAGCTGGACAGGGTCATCCGACAATGAGCAGTTCTTC. The chain couples TRBV5-1 to TRBJ2-1, with 8 bases aligning to TRBD1. V was clipped by 3 bases and J by 5 bases; unmatched bases: 7. CDR3 length: 15 residues. Germline CDR1 SGHRS, CDR2 YFSETQ.

The V gene is TRBV5-6, the J gene TRBJ2-7; D perhaps matches TRBD1 (6 bases). The CDR3 has 12 amino acids. Germline CDR1 is SGHDT and CDR2 is YYEEEE. Trimming left V 0 bases short and J 9 bases short, with 10 bases between. DNA of the CDR3: TGTGCCAGCAGCTTGGAGGGGGTGGGGCAGTACTTC. It yields the protein CASSLEGVGQYF.

The chain employs TRBV15 and TRBJ2-2; TRBD2 matches at 10 bases. Germline V CDR1 and CDR2: LNHNV, YYDKDF (reference sequence). V trimming: 3 bases; J trimming: 3 bases; junction bases outside the gene matches: 4. The CDR3 totals 16 residues. The CDR3 DNA follows: TGTGCCACCAGCAGTCAAGCGGGAGGGTACACCGGGGAGCTGTTTTTT. Its protein is CATSSQAGGYTGELFF.

The chain links TRBV6-5 to TRBJ2-7; 9 positions agree with TRBD2. The CDR3 extends over 15 amino acids. After removal of 6 bases from V and 2 bases from J, the junction contained 8 bases not matched to a gene. CDR1 and CDR2 from the germline V gene are MNHEY and SVGAGI. In DNA form, the CDR3 reads TGTGCCAGCAGAACACAAGCGGGAGGTCCCTACGAGCAGTACTTC. Protein product: CASRTQAGGPYEQYF.

The rearrangement uses TRBV12-5 and TRBJ2-7; TRBD1 might be the D (6 bases). CDR3 length: 12 residues. Germline V gene sequence: CDR1 LGHNT, CDR2 FRNRAP. V lost 5 bases to trimming and J lost 2 bases, with 7 bases between them. The CDR3 protein is CASGTGTYEQYF. The CDR3 DNA reads TGTGCTAGTGGTACAGGGACCTACGAGCAGTACTTC.

The chain uses TRBV10-3 and TRBJ2-5; TRBD2 agrees at 7 bases. Trimming cost V 6 bases and J 0 bases; bases outside gene matches: 4. CDR1 ENHRY and CDR2 SYGVKD come from the germline V gene. The CDR3 extends over 14 amino acids. CDR3 nucleotide sequence: TGTGCCATCAGGTTTGGGACTAACCAAGAGACCCAGTACTTC. This encodes CAIRFGTNQETQYF.

This clone has a single count. CDR3 sequence reads: CASSPQGGANYGYTF. In DNA form, the CDR3 reads TGTGCCAGCAGCCCACAGGGGGGAGCTAACTATGGCTACACCTTC. The chain uses TRBV6-5 and TRBJ1-2; TRBD1 matches 8 bases. The CDR3 runs 15 residues. CDR1 MNHEY and CDR2 SVGAGI come from the germline V gene. The junction had 6 bases not matched to a gene; V was cut back by 6 bases and J by 0 bases.

The genes are TRBV6-6 and TRBJ1-6; D is uncertain. Germline loops: CDR1 MNHNY, CDR2 SVGAGI (reference sequence). CDR3 length equals 14 residues. Deletions cut 6 bases from V and 7 bases from J, with 13 bases between. The CDR3 protein is CASRSTISNSPLHF. CDR3 bases: TGTGCCAGCAGATCAACTATTTCGAATTCACCCCTCCACTTT.

This sequence joins TRBV29-1 and TRBJ2-7; no clear D gene. CDR1 and CDR2 from the germline V gene are SQVTM and ANQGSEA. V lost 4 bases and J lost 0, with 10 bases in between. There are 13 residues in the CDR3. CDR3 region: CSVVSVNSYEQYF. In DNA, the CDR3 is TGCAGCGTTGTATCCGTAAACTCCTACGAGCAGTACTTC.

The chain is built from TRBV5-5 and TRBJ2-7; 10 bases map to TRBD2. The CDR3 spans 17 residues. V shed 0 bases and J 4 bases; nucleotides not matched to a gene: 10. Per germline, CDR1 SGHKS and CDR2 YYEKEE (reference sequence). CDR3 in amino acids: CASSLAQSGRAGYEQYF. The CDR3 bases are TGTGCCAGCAGCTTGGCCCAGAGCGGGAGGGCGGGGTACGAGCAGTACTTC.

The chain carries TRBV7-2 and TRBJ2-1, with 7 bases matching TRBD1. Germline values: CDR1 SGHTA, CDR2 FQGNSA. This CDR3 is built from 15 residues. With V trimmed by 1 base and J by 4 bases, 4 bases remained unmatched. The chain's CDR3 is CASSLDRGTYNEQFF. The CDR3 nucleotides read TGTGCCAGCAGCTTAGACAGGGGAACTTACAATGAGCAGTTCTTC.

J is TRBJ2-1 and V is TRBV6-4; 10 bases agree with TRBD2. The CDR3 length is 16 residues. CDR1 and CDR2 from the germline V gene are MRHNA and SNTAGT. The V gene end was trimmed by 9 bases and the J gene end by 7 bases; junction bases not matched to a gene: 15. Here the CDR3 reads CASLPLASGRRNEQFF. Written as DNA, the CDR3 is TGTGCCAGTCTCCCTCTTGCTAGCGGGAGAAGGAATGAGCAGTTCTTC.

This clone showed up many times. V gene TRBV5-5 combines with J gene TRBJ2-3; D not certain. The CDR3 length is 15 residues. Between the trimmed V and J ends, which lost 7 bases and 1 base, there was a span of 16 bases. The germline V gene has CDR1 SGHKS and CDR2 YYEKEE (reference sequence). The CDR3 DNA reads as TGTGCCAGCTTACTAAACCCCTGGGGCACAGATACGCAGTATTTT. Protein product: CASLLNPWGTDTQYF.

The chain links TRBV9 to TRBJ2-1; D ambiguous. This CDR3 spans 15 amino acids. Germline-derived CDR1 and CDR2 are SGDLS and YYNGEE. The germline V and J ends were trimmed by 4 bases and 2 bases, with 13 bases remaining between them. CDR3 DNA sequence: TGTGCCAGCAGCTTTTCGACGGACCCCTACAATGAGCAGTTCTTC. Amino acid sequence: CASSFSTDPYNEQFF. The full variable domain, with the rest looked up from reference TRBV9 and TRBJ2-1, is DSGVTQTPKHLITATGQRVTLRCSPRSGDLSVYWYQQSLDQGLQFLIQYYNGEERAKGNILERFSAQQFPDLHSELNLSSLELGDSALYFCASSFSTDPYNEQFFGPGTRLTVL.

The V gene is TRBV7-6, the J gene TRBJ2-1; D call uncertain. The V gene's germline CDR1 is SGHVS and CDR2 FNYEAQ. This CDR3 spans 14 amino acids. The V end was cut by 5 bases, the J end by 0 bases, with 8 bases between. Here the CDR3 DNA reads TGTGCCAGCAGCCCCTTGGGCTCCTACAATGAGCAGTTCTTC. As protein: CASSPLGSYNEQFF.

This clone appeared a few times. The gene calls are TRBV7-9 and TRBJ2-1; D gene uncertain. Germline CDR1 reads SEHNR; CDR2 reads FQNEAQ (reference sequence). Trimming removed 7 bases at V and 6 bases at J, with 7 bases between. This CDR3 spans 11 amino acids. The CDR3 is CASNEVNEQFF. CDR3 DNA: TGTGCCAGCAACGAGGTCAATGAGCAGTTCTTC.

The chain combines TRBV18 with TRBJ1-5, with D possibly matching TRBD1 (5 bases). V was pared by 1 base and J by 8 bases, with 9 bases between. Germline V gives CDR1 KGHSH, CDR2 LQKENI. CDR3 length: 13 residues. The CDR3 here is CASSPRRDEPQHF. The CDR3 DNA reads as TGTGCCAGCTCACCACGGAGGGACGAGCCCCAGCATTTT.